This T cell receptor beta chain derives from a study of blood T cell repertoires in COVID-19. Assignments of participants to cohorts depended upon their own reported clinical history. Germline V lookup: CDR1 MGHDK, CDR2 SYGVNS. V trimming: 3 bases; J trimming: 3 bases; junction bases outside the gene matches: 2. This CDR3 contains 13 residues. The method was immunoSEQ multiplex PCR; TCRdb's version includes in-frame clones alone and lacks a portion of them. Among fewer than 350,000 clones listed, about 85% were seen once. Input material: PBMCs or T cells enriched from blood (not recorded which). The clonotype was recovered from a woman between 45 and 65 years old who had recovered from COVID-19. The chain recombines TRBV25-1 with TRBJ2-7, with 7 bases lining up with TRBD1. The DNA for the CDR3 is TGTGCCAGCAGTGATAGACAGGGCTACGAGCAGTACTTC. Translation: CASSDRQGYEQYF.